The 28 T cell receptor beta chains presented below share a single source sample, sequenced in a study of blood T cell repertoires in COVID-19 (TCRdb year 2020). Receptor libraries were prepared by the immunoSEQ multiplex PCR assay. Imported from immuneACCESS, the table was reduced by TCRdb to in-frame sequences with V and J called. These copies leave out some clones; in studies compared against another copy, an unresolved V gene accounts for under half, and the cause of the remainder is not known. The sample table shows about 260,000 clones, and just under 90% are seen once. The leading ten clones occupy 3% to 4.5% of the sample. The source material was peripheral blood. Receptors were obtained from a woman aged 40 to 50 with acute or convalescent COVID-19.

This clone was detected once. The chain has TRBV29-1 and TRBJ1-2, with 9 bases aligning to TRBD1. The CDR3 runs 14 residues. Trimming at V came to 5 bases and at J to 4 bases, leaving 8 bases not matched to a gene. Per germline, CDR1 SQVTM and CDR2 ANQGSEA. In nucleotides, the CDR3 is TGCAGCGTTTCCCGGGACAGGGCTGCCTATGGCTACACCTTC. This codes for CSVSRDRAAYGYTF.

V usage is TRBV4-2 and J usage is TRBJ2-5; TRBD2 matches at 7 bases. The J segment lost 5 bases and the V segment lost 0 bases, leaving 9 bases of the junction unmatched. The CDR3 has 16 amino acids. The germline CDR1 and CDR2 sequences are LGHNA and YNFKEQ. The CDR3 reads CASSQDFGAGSETQYF. The CDR3 DNA reads TGTGCCAGCAGCCAAGATTTCGGAGCGGGGTCGGAGACCCAGTACTTC.

The genes are TRBV5-1 and TRBJ2-3; 9 bases match TRBD2. CDR3 length: 17 amino acids. J was trimmed by 2 bases and V by 0 bases; bases with no gene match: 7. CDR1 and CDR2 from the germline V gene are SGHRS and YFSETQ. The CDR3 DNA reads as TGCGCCAGCAGCTTGGACTGGCGGGGGGGCTCCACAGATACGCAGTATTTT. Translated: CASSLDWRGGSTDTQYF.

The CDR3 DNA is TGTGCCAGCAGCTTCACAGGGGCTTTTAATGAAAAACTGTTTTTT. Encoded protein: CASSFTGAFNEKLFF. The chain has TRBV7-2 and TRBJ1-4, with 7 bases aligning to TRBD1. V was clipped by 3 bases and J by 4 bases; unmatched bases: 5. This CDR3 spans 15 amino acids. Looked up from germline, CDR1 is SGHTA and CDR2 is FQGNSA.

This sequence joins TRBV5-1 and TRBJ1-1; D not resolved. Trimming took 4 bases from V and 1 from J, leaving 14 bases between them. The CDR3 has 15 amino acids. Germline lookup yields CDR1 SGHRS and CDR2 YFSETQ. This CDR3 reads CASSPRSVGNTEAFF. In nucleotides, the CDR3 is TGCGCCAGCAGCCCGAGGTCGGTGGGGAACACTGAAGCTTTCTTT. Drawing the rest from reference TRBV5-1 and TRBJ1-1, the complete variable domain is KAGVTQTPRYLIKTRGQQVTLSCSPISGHRSVSWYQQTPGQGLQFLFEYFSETQRNKGNFPGRFSGRQFSNSRSEMNVSTLELGDSALYLCASSPRSVGNTEAFFGQGTRLTVV.

Only a few counts were recorded for this clone. The J gene is TRBJ2-5, the V gene TRBV2; tentatively, D is TRBD2 (7 bases). The germline CDR1 and CDR2 sequences are SNHLY and FYNNEI. The germline V and J ends were trimmed by 2 bases and 0 bases, with 22 bases remaining between them. CDR3 length: 19 amino acids. CDR3 region: CASSERLSLAGAYQETQYF. CDR3 in DNA: TGTGCCAGCAGTGAAAGGTTATCTCTGGCGGGGGCGTACCAAGAGACCCAGTACTTC.

V is TRBV5-4 and J is TRBJ1-1; D gene uncertain. Germline CDR1 SGHNT, CDR2 YYREEE (reference sequence). This CDR3 region has 14 residues. V gave up 2 bases and J gave up 3 bases, with 11 bases separating them. CDR3 in amino acids: CASSFRADYTEAFF. The CDR3 DNA reads TGTGCCAGCAGCTTTCGAGCGGACTACACTGAAGCTTTCTTT.

The V and J genes are TRBV3-1 (or the pseudogene TRBV3-2) and TRBJ2-5, with TRBD2 matching 9 bases. This CDR3 region has 15 residues. The germline V gene has CDR1 LGHDT and CDR2 YNNKEL (reference sequence). V trimming: 4 bases; J trimming: 2 bases; junction bases outside the gene matches: 5. The CDR3 DNA is TGTGCCAGCAGCCGAATAGCGGGGGTTCAAGAGACCCAGTACTTC. Protein sequence: CASSRIAGVQETQYF.

This chain uses TRBV9 with TRBJ1-2; D remains ambiguous. Germline lookup yields CDR1 SGDLS and CDR2 YYNGEE. The CDR3 loop spans 12 amino acids. V was pared by 0 bases and J by 3 bases, with 3 bases between. Here the CDR3 DNA reads TGTGCCAGCAGCGTAGCGTACTATGGCTACACCTTC. Protein: CASSVAYYGYTF.

V usage is TRBV19 and J usage is TRBJ1-5, with D possibly being TRBD1 (6 bases). Trimming removed 7 bases from V and 6 bases from J, with 22 bases in between. Germline V gives CDR1 LNHDA, CDR2 SQIVND (reference sequence). The CDR3 covers 16 residues. CDR3 DNA: TGTGCCAGTATGGGCAGGGGCGGTTCTACCGGTCAGCCCCAGCATTTT. Its protein is CASMGRGGSTGQPQHF.

This clone has just one count. This CDR3 reads CASSQGSGRDARGYTF. CDR3 sequence (DNA): TGTGCCAGCAGCCAAGGCTCAGGGAGGGATGCTCGAGGCTACACCTTC. This sequence joins TRBV3-1 (or the pseudogene TRBV3-2) and TRBJ1-2, with D possibly TRBD1 on 5 matching bases. The germline V and J ends were trimmed by 1 base and 8 bases, with 20 bases remaining between them. This CDR3 has 16 amino acids. The germline V gene has CDR1 LGHDT and CDR2 YNNKEL (reference sequence).

The chain couples TRBV10-3 to TRBJ1-5, with 9 bases that match TRBD1. The CDR3 consists of 15 residues. V shed 5 bases and J 7 bases; nucleotides not matched to a gene: 9. Per the germline V gene, CDR1 is ENHRY and CDR2 is SYGVKD. The CDR3, as DNA: TGTGCCATCAGTCGAAGGACAGGGGTAGACCAGCCCCAGCATTTT. Its protein is CAISRRTGVDQPQHF.

The chain carries TRBV6-4 and TRBJ2-2; 10 bases match TRBD2. The length of the CDR3 is 17 residues. The trim removed 1 base at V and 6 bases at J, leaving 8 bases unmatched. Per germline, CDR1 MRHNA and CDR2 SNTAGT. In nucleotides, the CDR3 is TGTGCCAGCAGTGACTTTTGGACTAGCGGTCAGCCCGGGGAGCTGTTTTTT. It codes for CASSDFWTSGQPGELFF.

The genes are TRBV5-1 and TRBJ1-5; the D is unclear. V lost 0 bases to trimming and J lost 5 bases, with 12 bases between them. This CDR3 is 15 amino acids long. Per the germline V gene, CDR1 is SGHRS and CDR2 is YFSETQ. Written as DNA, the CDR3 is TGCGCCAGCAGCTTGGGGCCAGGAATCCATCAGCCCCAGCATTTT. Its protein is CASSLGPGIHQPQHF.

V usage is TRBV3-1 (or the pseudogene TRBV3-2) and J usage is TRBJ2-3, with TRBD2 matching over 8 bases. Germline assignment: CDR1 LGHDT and CDR2 YNNKEL (reference sequence). Trimming at V came to 4 bases and at J to 5 bases, leaving 11 bases not matched to a gene. The CDR3 extends over 16 amino acids. The CDR3 DNA reads TGTGCCAGCAGCCGCTCATGGCGGGGGGCCTTAGATACGCAGTATTTT. It yields the protein CASSRSWRGALDTQYF.

The rearrangement joins TRBV2 to TRBJ1-1, with TRBD1 matching 9 bases. The germline CDR1 and CDR2 sequences are SNHLY and FYNNEI. The V segment lost 1 base and the J segment 3 bases; nucleotides outside the gene matches: 3. There are 15 residues in the CDR3. The CDR3 spells CASSEGQGDHTEAFF. The CDR3 coding sequence is TGTGCCAGCAGTGAAGGACAGGGGGACCACACTGAAGCTTTCTTT.

The chain joins TRBV15 to TRBJ1-2; D unclear. Germline CDR1 reads LNHNV; CDR2 reads YYDKDF (reference sequence). V shed 1 base and J shed 7 bases, with 10 bases lying between them. The CDR3 has 13 residues. CDR3 loop: CATSRGRDFGYTF. For the CDR3, the DNA is TGTGCCACCAGCAGAGGACGGGATTTTGGCTACACCTTC.

The J gene is TRBJ1-4, the V gene TRBV6-6; TRBD1 matches 10 bases. Looked up from germline, CDR1 is MNHNY and CDR2 is SVGAGI (reference sequence). Trimming took 9 bases from V and 2 from J; bases not matched to a gene: 9. The CDR3 is made up of 16 amino acids. In nucleotides, the CDR3 is TGTGCCAGTCGGGGGGGACAGGGGCAGACTAATGAAAAACTGTTTTTT. Translating gives CASRGGQGQTNEKLFF.

The rearrangement links TRBV7-3 to TRBJ1-2; no clear D gene. Trimming removed 5 bases at V and 8 bases at J, with 18 bases between. Germline CDR1 reads SGHTA; CDR2 reads FQGTGA. This CDR3 is 14 amino acids long. Here the CDR3 reads CASSPDGNAGGYTF. In nucleotides, the CDR3 is TGTGCCAGCAGCCCGGACGGGAACGCGGGCGGCTACACCTTC.

The CDR3: CAWSFTSREKLFF. CDR3 coding DNA: TGTGCCTGGAGTTTTACATCACGTGAAAAACTGTTTTTT. This chain links TRBV30 with TRBJ1-4; no definite D call. V gave up 2 bases and J gave up 7 bases, with 11 bases separating them. CDR3 length equals 13 residues. Germline CDR1 reads GTSNPN; CDR2 reads SVGIG (reference sequence). The full variable domain, completed using reference TRBV30 and TRBJ1-4, is SQTIHQWPATLVQPVGSPLSLECTVEGTSNPNLYWYRQAAGRGLQLLFYSVGIGQISSEVPQNLSASRPQDRQFILSSKKLLLSDSGFYLCAWSFTSREKLFFGSGTQLSVL.

This sequence joins TRBV27 and TRBJ1-2; possible D gene TRBD1, 6 bases. Germline V lookup: CDR1 MNHEY, CDR2 SMNVEV (reference sequence). The CDR3 contains 15 residues. V was cut by 3 bases and J by 2 bases, with 13 bases left in between. The CDR3 bases are TGTGCCAGCAGTTTGCGGGGGCTGGCGAACTATGGCTACACCTTC. Translated, it gives CASSLRGLANYGYTF.

The chain joins TRBV29-1 to TRBJ1-1, with D perhaps TRBD1 (5 bases). V lost 4 bases, J lost 4 bases, and 13 bases lay in between. CDR1 is SQVTM, CDR2 ANQGSEA, per germline. The CDR3 contains 13 residues. CDR3 residues: CSVVQGLGTEAFF. CDR3 bases: TGCAGCGTTGTTCAGGGATTGGGCACTGAAGCTTTCTTT.

The CDR3 loop is CASSVSGANVLTF. CDR3 DNA: TGTGCCAGCAGTGTATCCGGGGCCAACGTCCTGACTTTC. The V call is TRBV25-1, the J call TRBJ2-6, with unresolved D. V was cut by 4 bases and J by 4 bases, with 5 bases left in between. Germline V CDR1 and CDR2: MGHDK, SYGVNS. CDR3 length: 13 residues.

This rearrangement joins TRBV4-2 to TRBJ1-5, with 7 nucleotides matching TRBD1. The germline V gene encodes CDR1 LGHNA and CDR2 YNFKEQ. This CDR3 has 16 residues. With 0 bases clipped from V and 6 bases from J, the junction kept 8 bases outside the gene matches. CDR3: CASSQDITGAGQPQHF. CDR3 bases: TGTGCCAGCAGCCAAGATATAACAGGGGCTGGTCAGCCCCAGCATTTT.

This clone came up once. The chain has TRBV10-3 and TRBJ1-2; D remains unclear. CDR1 and CDR2 from the germline V gene are ENHRY and SYGVKD. The CDR3 runs 13 residues. With 3 bases removed from V and 1 base from J, the gap between germline ends came to 6 bases. The CDR3 sequence: CAISESNNYGYTF. The CDR3 coding sequence is TGTGCCATCAGTGAATCCAATAACTATGGCTACACCTTC.

V usage is TRBV5-6 and J usage is TRBJ1-2; 12 positions match TRBD1. V gave up 4 bases and J gave up 2 bases; unmatched junction bases: 12. This CDR3 has 18 amino acids. Germline loops: CDR1 SGHDT, CDR2 YYEEEE. CDR3: CASSPSRDRGLLNYGYTF. The CDR3 DNA reads TGTGCCAGCAGCCCTTCCCGGGACAGGGGGCTTTTGAACTATGGCTACACCTTC.

V usage is TRBV6-5 and J usage is TRBJ1-6; no clear D gene. CDR3 length: 11 amino acids. Trimming took off 6 bases at V and 11 bases at J, with 8 bases between the two ends. In germline, CDR1 is MNHEY, CDR2 SVGAGI. The CDR3 DNA reads as TGTGCCAGCAGGATTAGTACACCCCTCCACTTT. Translating gives CASRISTPLHF.

The chain has TRBV7-3 and TRBJ2-3, with 7 bases aligning to TRBD2. Germline values: CDR1 SGHTA, CDR2 FQGTGA. V lost 1 base to trimming and J lost 2 bases; unmatched junction nucleotides: 3. This CDR3 comprises 15 residues. Written as DNA, the CDR3 is TGTGCCAGCAGCTTAAAGGCGGGGGACACAGATACGCAGTATTTT. Encoded protein: CASSLKAGDTDTQYF.